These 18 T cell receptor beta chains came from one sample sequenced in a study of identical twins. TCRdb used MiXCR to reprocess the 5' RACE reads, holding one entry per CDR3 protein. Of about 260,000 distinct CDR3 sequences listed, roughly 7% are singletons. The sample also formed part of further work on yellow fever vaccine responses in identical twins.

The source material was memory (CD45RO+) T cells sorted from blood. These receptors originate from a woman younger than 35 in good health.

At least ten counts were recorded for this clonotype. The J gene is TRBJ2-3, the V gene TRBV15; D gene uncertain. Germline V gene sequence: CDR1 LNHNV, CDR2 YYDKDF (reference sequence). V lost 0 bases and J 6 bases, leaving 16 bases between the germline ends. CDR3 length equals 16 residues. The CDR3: CATSRDSAGTLDTQYF. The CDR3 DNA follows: TGTGCCACCAGCAGAGATTCCGCCGGAACGTTGGATACGCAGTATTTT.

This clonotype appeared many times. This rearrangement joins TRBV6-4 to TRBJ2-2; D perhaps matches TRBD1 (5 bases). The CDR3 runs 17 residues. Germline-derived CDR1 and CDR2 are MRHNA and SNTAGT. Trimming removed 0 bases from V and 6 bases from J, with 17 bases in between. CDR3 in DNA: TGTGCCAGCAGTGACTCGGCCTTTCCGACAGTATCCGGGGAGCTGTTTTTT. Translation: CASSDSAFPTVSGELFF.

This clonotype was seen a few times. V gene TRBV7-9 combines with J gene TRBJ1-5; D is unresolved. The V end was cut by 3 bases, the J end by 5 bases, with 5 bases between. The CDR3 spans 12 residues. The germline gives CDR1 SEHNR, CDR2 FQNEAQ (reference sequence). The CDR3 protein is CASSFFDQPQHF. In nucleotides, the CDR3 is TGTGCCAGCAGCTTCTTCGATCAGCCCCAGCATTTT. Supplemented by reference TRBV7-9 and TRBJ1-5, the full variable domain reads DTGVSQNPRHKITKRGQNVTFRCDPISEHNRLYWYRQTLGQGPEFLTYFQNEAQLEKSRLLSDRFSAERPKGSFSTLEIQRTEQGDSAMYLCASSFFDQPQHFGDGTRLSIL.

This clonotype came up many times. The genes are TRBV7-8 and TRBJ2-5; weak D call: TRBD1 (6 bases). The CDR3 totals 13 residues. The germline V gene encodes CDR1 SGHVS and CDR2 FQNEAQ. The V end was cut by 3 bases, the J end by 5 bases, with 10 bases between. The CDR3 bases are TGTGCCAGCAGCTTCACAGGGTCCGAGACCCAGTACTTC. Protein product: CASSFTGSETQYF.

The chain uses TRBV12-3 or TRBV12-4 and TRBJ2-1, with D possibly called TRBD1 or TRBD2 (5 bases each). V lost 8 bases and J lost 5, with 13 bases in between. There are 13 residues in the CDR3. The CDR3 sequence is CASSGTANNEQFF. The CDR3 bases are TGTGCCAGCTCGGGGACGGCCAACAATGAGCAGTTCTTC.

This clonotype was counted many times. The DNA of the CDR3 is TGTGCCAGCAGCTTAGTGTTCGGACTAGCGGGCGGCAATGAGCAGTTCTTC. Its translation: CASSLVFGLAGGNEQFF. The chain has TRBV7-2 and TRBJ2-1; 11 nucleotides line up with TRBD2. Per germline, CDR1 SGHTA and CDR2 FQGNSA. The CDR3 runs to 17 residues. The V segment lost 1 base and the J segment 6 bases; nucleotides outside the gene matches: 8.

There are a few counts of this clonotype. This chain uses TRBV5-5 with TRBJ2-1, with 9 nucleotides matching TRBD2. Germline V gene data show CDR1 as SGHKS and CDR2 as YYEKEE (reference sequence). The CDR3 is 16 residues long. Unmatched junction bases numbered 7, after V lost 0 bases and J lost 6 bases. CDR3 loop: CASSLGVAGVLNEQFF. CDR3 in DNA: TGTGCCAGCAGCTTGGGAGTAGCGGGGGTTCTCAATGAGCAGTTCTTC. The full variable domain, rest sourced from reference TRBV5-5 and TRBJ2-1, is DAGVTQSPTHLIKTRGQQVTLRCSPISGHKSVSWYQQVLGQGPQFIFQYYEKEERGRGNFPDRFSARQFPNYSSELNVNALLLGDSALYLCASSLGVAGVLNEQFFGPGTRLTVL.

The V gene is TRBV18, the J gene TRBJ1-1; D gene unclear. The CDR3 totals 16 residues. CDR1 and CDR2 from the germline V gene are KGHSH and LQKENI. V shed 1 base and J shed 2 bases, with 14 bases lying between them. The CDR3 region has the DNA TGTGCCAGCTCACCACAGCTTTCGGCCGGCAACACTGAAGCTTTCTTT. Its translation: CASSPQLSAGNTEAFF.

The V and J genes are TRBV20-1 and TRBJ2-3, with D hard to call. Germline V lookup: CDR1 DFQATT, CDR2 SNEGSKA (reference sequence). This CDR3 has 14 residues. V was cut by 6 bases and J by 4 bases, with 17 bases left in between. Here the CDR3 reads CSATVGVSADTQYF. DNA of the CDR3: TGCAGTGCCACGGTTGGGGTTTCGGCAGATACGCAGTATTTT.

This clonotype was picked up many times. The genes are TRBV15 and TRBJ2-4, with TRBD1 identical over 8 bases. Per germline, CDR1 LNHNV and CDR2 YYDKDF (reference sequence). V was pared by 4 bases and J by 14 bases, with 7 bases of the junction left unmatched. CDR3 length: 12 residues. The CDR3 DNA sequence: TGTGCCACCAGCATGTTCGGACAGGGAAAGTACTTC. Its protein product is CATSMFGQGKYF.

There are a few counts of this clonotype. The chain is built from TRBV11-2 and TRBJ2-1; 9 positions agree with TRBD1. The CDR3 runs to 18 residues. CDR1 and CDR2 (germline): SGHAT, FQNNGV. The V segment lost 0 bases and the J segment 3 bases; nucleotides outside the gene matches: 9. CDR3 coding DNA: TGTGCCAGCAGCTTAGATATTATCGGGACAGGGAACTACAATGAGCAGTTCTTC. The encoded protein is CASSLDIIGTGNYNEQFF.

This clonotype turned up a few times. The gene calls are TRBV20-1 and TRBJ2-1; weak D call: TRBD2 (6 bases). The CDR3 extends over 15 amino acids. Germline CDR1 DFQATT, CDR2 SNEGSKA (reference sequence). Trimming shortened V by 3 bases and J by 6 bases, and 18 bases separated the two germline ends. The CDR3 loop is CSASWAGMVSNEQFF. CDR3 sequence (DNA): TGCAGTGCTAGTTGGGCGGGGATGGTCTCCAATGAGCAGTTCTTC.

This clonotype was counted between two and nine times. CDR3: CSAADPGQGSTEAFF. Written as DNA, the CDR3 is TGCAGTGCTGCCGATCCGGGACAGGGTTCCACTGAAGCTTTCTTT. The chain combines TRBV20-1 with TRBJ1-1, with 9 bases aligning to TRBD1. Germline V lookup: CDR1 DFQATT, CDR2 SNEGSKA (reference sequence). The CDR3 totals 15 residues. J gave up 4 bases and V 5 bases, and 11 bases lay outside the gene matches.

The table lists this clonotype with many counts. The CDR3 here is CSARFGSGTVADTQYF. The CDR3 DNA follows: TGCAGTGCTAGATTCGGAAGCGGGACGGTGGCAGATACGCAGTATTTT. The chain employs TRBV20-1 and TRBJ2-3; the match to TRBD2 covers 7 bases. Trimming took 2 bases from V and 4 from J; bases not matched to a gene: 12. Germline lookup yields CDR1 DFQATT and CDR2 SNEGSKA (reference sequence). The CDR3 extends over 16 amino acids.

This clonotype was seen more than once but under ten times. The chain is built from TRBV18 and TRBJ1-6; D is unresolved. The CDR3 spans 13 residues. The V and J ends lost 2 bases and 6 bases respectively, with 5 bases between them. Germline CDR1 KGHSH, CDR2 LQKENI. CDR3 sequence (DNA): TGTGCCAGCTCACCAGGGGTTAATTCACCCCTCCACTTT. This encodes CASSPGVNSPLHF. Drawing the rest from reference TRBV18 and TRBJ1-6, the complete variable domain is NAGVMQNPRHLVRRRGQEARLRCSPMKGHSHVYWYRQLPEEGLKFMVYLQKENIIDESGMPKERFSAEFPKEGPSILRIQQVVRGDSAAYFCASSPGVNSPLHFGNGTRLTVT.

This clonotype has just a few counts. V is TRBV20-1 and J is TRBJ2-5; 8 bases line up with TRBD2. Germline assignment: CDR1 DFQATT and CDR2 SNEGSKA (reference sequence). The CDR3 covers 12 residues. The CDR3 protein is CSPRGGEETQYF. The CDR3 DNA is TGCAGCCCCCGGGGGGGGGAAGAGACCCAGTACTTC.

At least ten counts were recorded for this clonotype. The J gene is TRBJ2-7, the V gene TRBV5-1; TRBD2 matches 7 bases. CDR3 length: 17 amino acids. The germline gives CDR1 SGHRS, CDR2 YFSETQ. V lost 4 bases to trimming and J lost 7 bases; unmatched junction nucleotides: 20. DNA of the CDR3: TGCGCCAGCAGCCCCCAGCCATCGTGGGCGGGAGCGCAAGAGCAGTACTTC. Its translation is CASSPQPSWAGAQEQYF.

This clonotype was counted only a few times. CDR3 DNA sequence: TGTGCCAGCAGCCGTAGGGGGACTAGCGTCATTGAGCAGTTCTTC. Encoded protein: CASSRRGTSVIEQFF. The V and J genes are TRBV3-1 and TRBJ2-1, with TRBD2 matching over 10 bases. Trimming removed 4 bases from V and 9 bases from J; junction bases left unmatched: 9. The CDR3 loop spans 15 amino acids. Germline V gene lookup returns CDR1 LGHDT and CDR2 YNNKEL (reference sequence).